This entry describes one T cell receptor beta chain. This CDR3 is 14 amino acids long. V was shortened by 0 bases and J by 1 base, with 7 bases between the two germline ends. Germline V gene sequence: CDR1 SGHNT, CDR2 YYREEE (reference sequence). The data originate from a study of shared clonotypes between healthy human individuals. Produced via immunoSEQ multiplex PCR; TCRdb's table is partial and in-frame only. The sample has around 700,000 clones, 74% seen once; the top ten hold over 1.5%. Sequencing was done on a sample of memory CD4+ T cells sorted from blood. The sample's subset: CD45RA-negative fraction. The V and J genes are TRBV5-4 and TRBJ2-5; D remains ambiguous. The TCR comes from a woman younger than 45 in good health. CDR3 in DNA: TGTGCCAGCAGCTTGGGATACTCCCAAGAGACCCAGTACTTC. This translates into CASSLGYSQETQYF.